Listed below are T cell receptor beta chains from one sample, sequenced in a study of blood T cell repertoires in COVID-19. Libraries were prepared by immunoSEQ multiplex PCR; TCRdb keeps only in-frame clonotypes and omits some of them. Among about 250,000 clones listed, around 88% were seen once. The sequencing sample was made of peripheral blood. The receptors shown here come from a woman in her twenties or thirties with COVID-19, enrolled during active disease. Both conserved end residues are part of each CDR3. A D gene is named only where the DNA matches it firmly. Rows give clone size only sometimes, using once, few, many, or a class for an expanded clone.

size: .
D: TRBD2
V: TRBV11-2
J: TRBJ2-6
DNA: TGTGCCAGCAGCTTCTGGGGCGGGAGGGCCGGTGGGGCCAACGTCCTGACTTTC
CDR3: CASSFWGGRAGGANVLTF

size: once
D: .
V: TRBV7-2
J: TRBJ2-5
DNA: TGTGCCAGCAGCTTATTCGGAGAGCAAGAGACCCAGTACTTC
CDR3: CASSLFGEQETQYF

size: .
D: .
V: TRBV27
J: TRBJ2-3
DNA: TGTGCCAGCAGTTTATCTGCGGGGCGGAGCACAGATACGCAGTATTTT
CDR3: CASSLSAGRSTDTQYF

size: .
D: .
V: TRBV28
J: TRBJ2-3
DNA: TGTGCCAGCAGTTTACAGGGGCGTGGTGATACGCAGTATTTT
CDR3: CASSLQGRGDTQYF

size: .
D: .
V: TRBV9
J: TRBJ1-4
DNA: TGTGCCAGCAGCGTAAACTTGGGCTTCAATGAAAAACTGTTTTTT
CDR3: CASSVNLGFNEKLFF

size: .
D: TRBD1
V: TRBV7-2
J: TRBJ2-5
DNA: TGTGCCAGCAGCCCCAGTGGGACAGGGGGTGAGACCCAGTACTTC
CDR3: CASSPSGTGGETQYF

size: .
D: .
V: TRBV29-1
J: TRBJ2-1
DNA: TGCAGCGTTGATGGCCCTGAGCAGTTCTTC
CDR3: CSVDGPEQFF

size: .
D: TRBD1
V: TRBV4-3
J: TRBJ1-5
DNA: TGCGCCAGCAGCAAAGTCGACAGGGGTCAGCCCCAGCATTTT
CDR3: CASSKVDRGQPQHF

size: once
D: .
V: TRBV6-1
J: TRBJ1-2
DNA: TGTGCCAGCAGTGTAGCCTTCGGGGAAGGAGGCTACACCTTC
CDR3: CASSVAFGEGGYTF

size: .
D: TRBD1
V: TRBV7-2
J: TRBJ1-6
DNA: TGTGCCAGCAGTCGTCAGGGGGCCGGGAATTCACCCCTCCACTTT
CDR3: CASSRQGAGNSPLHF

size: once
D: TRBD2
V: TRBV14
J: TRBJ2-7
DNA: TGTGCCAGCAGCCAAGAACTCCCCCTTAGCGGGTATAGCTCCTACGAGCAGTACTTC
CDR3: CASSQELPLSGYSSYEQYF